These 4 T cell receptor beta chains came from one sample sequenced in a study of early T cells in non-severe SARS-CoV-2 infection. MiXCR, applied by TCRdb to the 5' RACE reads, yields one record per CDR3 protein. The table shows about 66,000 distinct CDR3 sequences, with roughly 10% occurring only once. Sequencing used whole blood. The receptors originated from an adult who was a healthcare worker with PCR-confirmed SARS-CoV-2 infection or an uninfected control (not recorded which).

This sequence joins TRBV5-1 and TRBJ2-3; D is ambiguous. V gave up 4 bases and J gave up 1 base, with 10 bases separating them. CDR1 SGHRS and CDR2 YFSETQ come from the germline V gene. The CDR3 contains 14 residues. CDR3 nucleotides: TGCGCCAGCAGCCCTGCCCCGGGCACAGATACGCAGTATTTT. Translated: CASSPAPGTDTQYF.

In this sample, this clonotype turned up many times. This rearrangement joins TRBV6-5 to TRBJ2-1, with D perhaps being TRBD1 or TRBD2 (5 bases each). The CDR3 is 15 residues long. Germline CDR1 and CDR2: MNHEY and SVGAGI. V lost 0 bases to trimming and J lost 8 bases, with 14 bases between them. The CDR3: CASSYSDFVGDEQFF. In DNA form, the CDR3 reads TGTGCCAGCAGTTACTCAGATTTCGTGGGGGATGAGCAGTTCTTC.

Notes on this clonotype: Mismatch with germline at one junction end may stem from a read error. This sequence joins TRBV7-2 and TRBJ1-2; no reliable D call. The CDR3 length is 11 residues. Per germline, CDR1 SGHTA and CDR2 FQGNSA. Here the CDR3 DNA reads TGTGCCAGCAGCTTAGAAGGCGTTAAGGCCTTC. It translates to CASSLEGVKAF.

The chain uses TRBV29-1 and TRBJ2-7, with D possibly being TRBD1 or TRBD2 (5 bases each). Germline CDR1 and CDR2: SQVTM and ANQGSEA. The V gene lost 4 bases and the J gene lost 5 bases, with 9 bases spanning the gap. The length of the CDR3 is 11 residues. DNA for the CDR3: TGCAGCGTTGGTGAGGGGCACGAGCAGTACTTC. Protein: CSVGEGHEQYF.